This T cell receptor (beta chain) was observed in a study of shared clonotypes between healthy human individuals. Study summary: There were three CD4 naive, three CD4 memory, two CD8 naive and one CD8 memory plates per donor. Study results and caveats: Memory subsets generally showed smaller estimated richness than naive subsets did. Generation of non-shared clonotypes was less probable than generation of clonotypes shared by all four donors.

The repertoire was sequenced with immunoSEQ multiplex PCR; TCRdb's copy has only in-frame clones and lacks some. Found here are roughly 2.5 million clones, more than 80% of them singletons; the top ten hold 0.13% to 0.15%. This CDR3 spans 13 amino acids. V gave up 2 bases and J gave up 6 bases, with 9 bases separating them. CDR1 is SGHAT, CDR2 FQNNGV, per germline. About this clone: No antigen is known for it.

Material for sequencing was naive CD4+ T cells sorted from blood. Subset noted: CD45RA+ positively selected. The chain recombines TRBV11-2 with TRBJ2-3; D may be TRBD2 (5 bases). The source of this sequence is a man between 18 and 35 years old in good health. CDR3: CASSLRGGDTQYF. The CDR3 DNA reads TGTGCCAGCAGCTTACGGGGTGGGGATACGCAGTATTTT.